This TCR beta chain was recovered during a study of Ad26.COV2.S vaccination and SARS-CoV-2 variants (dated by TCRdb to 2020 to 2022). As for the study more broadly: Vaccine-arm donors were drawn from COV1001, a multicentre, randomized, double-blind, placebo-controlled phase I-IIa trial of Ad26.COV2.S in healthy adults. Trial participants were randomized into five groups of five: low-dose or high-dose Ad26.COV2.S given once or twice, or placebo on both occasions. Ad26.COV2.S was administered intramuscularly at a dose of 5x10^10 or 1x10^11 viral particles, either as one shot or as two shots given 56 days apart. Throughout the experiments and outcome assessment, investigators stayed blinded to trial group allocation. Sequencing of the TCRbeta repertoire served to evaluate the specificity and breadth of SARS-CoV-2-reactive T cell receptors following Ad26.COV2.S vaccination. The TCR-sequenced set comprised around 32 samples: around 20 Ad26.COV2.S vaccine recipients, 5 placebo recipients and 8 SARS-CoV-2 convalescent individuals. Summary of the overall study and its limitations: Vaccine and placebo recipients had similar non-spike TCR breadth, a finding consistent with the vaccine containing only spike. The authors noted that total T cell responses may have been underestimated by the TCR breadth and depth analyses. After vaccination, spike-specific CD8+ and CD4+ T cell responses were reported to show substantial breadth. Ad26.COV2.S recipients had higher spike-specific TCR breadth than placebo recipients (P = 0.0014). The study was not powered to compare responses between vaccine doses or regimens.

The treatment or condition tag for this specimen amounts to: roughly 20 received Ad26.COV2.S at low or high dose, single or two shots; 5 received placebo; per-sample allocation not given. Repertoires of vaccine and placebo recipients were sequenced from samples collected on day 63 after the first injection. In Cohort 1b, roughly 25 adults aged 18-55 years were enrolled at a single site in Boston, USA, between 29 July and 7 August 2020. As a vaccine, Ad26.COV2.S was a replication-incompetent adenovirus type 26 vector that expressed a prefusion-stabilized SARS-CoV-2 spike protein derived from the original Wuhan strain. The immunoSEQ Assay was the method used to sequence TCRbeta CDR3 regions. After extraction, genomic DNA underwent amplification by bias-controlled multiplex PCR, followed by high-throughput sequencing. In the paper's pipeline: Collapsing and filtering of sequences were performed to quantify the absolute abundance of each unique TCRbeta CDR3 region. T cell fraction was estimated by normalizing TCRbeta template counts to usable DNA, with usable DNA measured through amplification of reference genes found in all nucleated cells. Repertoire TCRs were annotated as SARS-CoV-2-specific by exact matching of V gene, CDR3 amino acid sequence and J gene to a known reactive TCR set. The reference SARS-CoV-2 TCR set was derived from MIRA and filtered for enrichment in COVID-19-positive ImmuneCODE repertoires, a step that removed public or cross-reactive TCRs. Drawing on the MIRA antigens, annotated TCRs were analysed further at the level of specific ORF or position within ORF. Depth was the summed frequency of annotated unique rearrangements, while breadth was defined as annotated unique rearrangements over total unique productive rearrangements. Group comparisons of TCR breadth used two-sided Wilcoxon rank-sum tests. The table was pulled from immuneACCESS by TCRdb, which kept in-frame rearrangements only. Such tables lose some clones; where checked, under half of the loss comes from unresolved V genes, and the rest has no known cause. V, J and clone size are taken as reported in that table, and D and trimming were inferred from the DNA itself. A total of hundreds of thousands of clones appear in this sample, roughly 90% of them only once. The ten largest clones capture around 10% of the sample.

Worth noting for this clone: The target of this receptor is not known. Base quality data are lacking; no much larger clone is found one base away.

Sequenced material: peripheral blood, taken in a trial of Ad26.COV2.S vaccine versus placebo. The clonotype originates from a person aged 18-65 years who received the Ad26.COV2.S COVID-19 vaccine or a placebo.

The DNA sequence follows: TGTGCCAGCAGCTACAGGGGGGGTGGTAATTCACCCCTCCACTTT. Protein translation: CASSYRGGGNSPLHF. Recombination linked TRBV6-5 to TRBJ1-6, with 8 bases aligning to TRBD1. The V end gives up 6 bases and the J end 6 bases, leaving 7 bases in the junction not matched to a gene. According to the germline V gene, CDR1 reads MNHEY and CDR2 reads SVGAGI. The CDR3 goes from the cysteine to the phenylalanine over 15 residues. Left in the record is the CDR3 DNA by itself, 45 bases read in frame from the first base.